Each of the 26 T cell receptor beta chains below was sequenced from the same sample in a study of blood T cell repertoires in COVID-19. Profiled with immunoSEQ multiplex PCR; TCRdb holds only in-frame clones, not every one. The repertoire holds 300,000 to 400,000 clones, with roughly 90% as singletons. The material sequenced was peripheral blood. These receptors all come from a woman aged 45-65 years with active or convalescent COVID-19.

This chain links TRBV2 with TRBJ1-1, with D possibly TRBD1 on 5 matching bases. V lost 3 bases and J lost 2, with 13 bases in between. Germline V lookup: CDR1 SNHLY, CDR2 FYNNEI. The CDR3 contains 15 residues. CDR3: CASSELMGGNTEAFF. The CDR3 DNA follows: TGTGCCAGCAGTGAGTTGATGGGGGGAAACACTGAAGCTTTCTTT.

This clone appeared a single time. DNA for the CDR3: TGTGCCAGCGGGGCCCGGACAGGCGGCACCGGGGAGCTGTTTTTT. Translation gives CASGARTGGTGELFF. This chain links TRBV2 with TRBJ2-2; 7 bases align to TRBD1. After removal of 8 bases from V and 4 bases from J, the junction contained 10 bases not matched to a gene. Germline V lookup: CDR1 SNHLY, CDR2 FYNNEI. The CDR3 extends over 15 amino acids.

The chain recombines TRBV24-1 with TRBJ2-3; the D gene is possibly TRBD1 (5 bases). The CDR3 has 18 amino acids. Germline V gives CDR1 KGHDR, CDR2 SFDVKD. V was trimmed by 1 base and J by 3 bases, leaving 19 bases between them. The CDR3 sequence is CATSDFGRAGHSTDTQYF. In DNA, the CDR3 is TGTGCCACCAGTGATTTCGGTCGGGCAGGACACAGTACAGATACGCAGTATTTT.

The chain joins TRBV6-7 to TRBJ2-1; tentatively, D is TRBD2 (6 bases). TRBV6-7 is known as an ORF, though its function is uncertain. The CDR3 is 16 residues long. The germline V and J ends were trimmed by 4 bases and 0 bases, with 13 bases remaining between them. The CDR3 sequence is CASSFRDSSSYNEQFF. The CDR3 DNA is TGTGCCAGCAGTTTTAGGGACTCCAGCTCCTACAATGAGCAGTTCTTC.

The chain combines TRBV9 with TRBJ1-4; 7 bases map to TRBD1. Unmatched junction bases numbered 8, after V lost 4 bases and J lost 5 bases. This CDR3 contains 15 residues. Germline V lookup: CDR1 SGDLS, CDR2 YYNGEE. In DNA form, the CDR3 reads TGTGCCAGCAGCTTCGGGGACAGACTAAATGAAAAACTGTTTTTT. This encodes CASSFGDRLNEKLFF.

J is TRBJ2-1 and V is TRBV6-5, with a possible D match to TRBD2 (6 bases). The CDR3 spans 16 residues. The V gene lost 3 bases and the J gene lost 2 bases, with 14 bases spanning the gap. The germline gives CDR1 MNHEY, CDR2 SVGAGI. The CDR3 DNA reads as TGTGCCAGCAGTTATCGAGGCGGGGTAACCTACAATGAGCAGTTCTTC. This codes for CASSYRGGVTYNEQFF.

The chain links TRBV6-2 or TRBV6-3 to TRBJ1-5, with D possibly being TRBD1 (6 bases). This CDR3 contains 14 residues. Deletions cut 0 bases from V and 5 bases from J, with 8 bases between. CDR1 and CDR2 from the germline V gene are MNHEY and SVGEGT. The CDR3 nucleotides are TGTGCCAGCAGTTACTCACAGGGTCATCAGCCCCAGCATTTT. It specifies CASSYSQGHQPQHF.

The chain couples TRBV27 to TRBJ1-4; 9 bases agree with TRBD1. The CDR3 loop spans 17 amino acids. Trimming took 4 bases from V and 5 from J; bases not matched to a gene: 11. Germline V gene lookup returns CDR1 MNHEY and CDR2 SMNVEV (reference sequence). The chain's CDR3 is CASSSLTGGVKNEKLFF. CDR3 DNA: TGTGCCAGCAGTTCTCTTACAGGGGGCGTCAAGAATGAAAAACTGTTTTTT.

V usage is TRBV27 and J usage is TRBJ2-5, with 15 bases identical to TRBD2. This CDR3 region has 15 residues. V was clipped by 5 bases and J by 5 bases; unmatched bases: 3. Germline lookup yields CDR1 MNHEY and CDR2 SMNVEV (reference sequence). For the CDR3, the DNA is TGTGCCAGCAGTGTCGGGACTAGCGGGGGGGAGACCCAGTACTTC. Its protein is CASSVGTSGGETQYF.

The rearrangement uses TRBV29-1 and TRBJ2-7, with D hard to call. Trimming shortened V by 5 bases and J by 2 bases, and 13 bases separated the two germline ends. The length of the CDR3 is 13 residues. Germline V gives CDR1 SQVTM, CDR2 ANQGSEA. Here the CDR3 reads CSVLSQVPYEQYF. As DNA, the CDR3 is TGCAGCGTTCTGTCCCAGGTCCCCTACGAGCAGTACTTC.

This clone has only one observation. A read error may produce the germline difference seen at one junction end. This chain's CDR3 is CASSLDRAGGSPLHF. CDR3 sequence (DNA): TGTGCCAGCAGTTTGGACAGGGCTGGAGGTTCACCCCTCCACTTT. V and J are TRBV5-4 and TRBJ1-6; 8 positions match TRBD1. The V gene's germline CDR1 is SGHNT and CDR2 YYREEE (reference sequence). The CDR3 covers 15 residues.

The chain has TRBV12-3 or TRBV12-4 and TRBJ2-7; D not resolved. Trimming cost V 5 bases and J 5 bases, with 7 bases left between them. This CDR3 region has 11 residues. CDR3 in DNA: TGTGCCAGCAGTGCAGAGGACGAGCAGTACTTC. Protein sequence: CASSAEDEQYF.

DNA for the CDR3: TGTGCCAGTAACCTCGCGGGGAACTCTGGAAACACCATATATTTT. This sequence encodes CASNLAGNSGNTIYF. This sequence joins TRBV2 and TRBJ1-3; D is uncertain. The CDR3 spans 15 residues. V was clipped by 9 bases and J by 0 bases, with 15 bases between them. Germline V gene sequence: CDR1 SNHLY, CDR2 FYNNEI. The whole variable domain, remainder taken from reference TRBV2 and TRBJ1-3, is EPEVTQTPSHQVTQMGQEVILRCVPISNHLYFYWYRQILGQKVEFLVSFYNNEISEKSEIFDDQFSVERPDGSNFTLKIRSTKLEDSAMYFCASNLAGNSGNTIYFGEGSWLTVV.

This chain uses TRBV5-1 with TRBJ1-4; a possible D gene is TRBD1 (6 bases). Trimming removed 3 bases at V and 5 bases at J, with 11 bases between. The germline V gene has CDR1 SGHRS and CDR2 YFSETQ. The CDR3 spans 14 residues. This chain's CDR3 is CASSSDRGNEKLFF. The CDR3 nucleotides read TGCGCCAGCAGCTCGGACAGAGGGAATGAAAAACTGTTTTTT.

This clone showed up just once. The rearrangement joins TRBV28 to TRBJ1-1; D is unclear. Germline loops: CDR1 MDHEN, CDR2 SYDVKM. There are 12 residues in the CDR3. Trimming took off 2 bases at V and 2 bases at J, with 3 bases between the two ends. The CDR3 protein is CASSLVNTEAFF. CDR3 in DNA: TGTGCCAGCAGTTTAGTAAACACTGAAGCTTTCTTT. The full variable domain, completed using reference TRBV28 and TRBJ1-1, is DVKVTQSSRYLVKRTGEKVFLECVQDMDHENMFWYRQDPGLGLRLIYFSYDVKMKEKGDIPEGYSVSREKKERFSLILESASTNQTSMYLCASSLVNTEAFFGQGTRLTVV.

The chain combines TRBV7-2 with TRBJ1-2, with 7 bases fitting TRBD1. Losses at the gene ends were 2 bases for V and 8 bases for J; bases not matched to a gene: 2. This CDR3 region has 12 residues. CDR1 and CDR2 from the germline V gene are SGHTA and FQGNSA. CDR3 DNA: TGTGCCAGCAGCTTACAGGGGGGCGGCTACACCTTC. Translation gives CASSLQGGGYTF. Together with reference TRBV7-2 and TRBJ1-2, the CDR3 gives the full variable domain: GAGVSQSPSNKVTEKGKDVELRCDPISGHTALYWYRQSLGQGLEFLIYFQGNSAPDKSGLPSDRFSAERTGGSVSTLTIQRTQQEDSAVYLCASSLQGGGYTFGSGTRLTVV.

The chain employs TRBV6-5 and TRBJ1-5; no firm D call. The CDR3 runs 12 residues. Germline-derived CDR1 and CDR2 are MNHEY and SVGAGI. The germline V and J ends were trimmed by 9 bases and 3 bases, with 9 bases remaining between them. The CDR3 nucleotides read TGTGCCAGTCATAGCGTCAATCAGCCCCAGCATTTT. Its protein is CASHSVNQPQHF.

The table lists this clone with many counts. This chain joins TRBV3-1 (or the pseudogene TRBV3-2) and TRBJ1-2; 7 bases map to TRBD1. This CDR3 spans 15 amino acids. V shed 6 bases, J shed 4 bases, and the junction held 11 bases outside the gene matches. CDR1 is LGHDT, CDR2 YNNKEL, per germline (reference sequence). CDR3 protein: CASSPIQGGGYGYTF. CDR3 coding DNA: TGTGCCAGCAGTCCTATCCAGGGGGGAGGCTATGGCTACACCTTC.

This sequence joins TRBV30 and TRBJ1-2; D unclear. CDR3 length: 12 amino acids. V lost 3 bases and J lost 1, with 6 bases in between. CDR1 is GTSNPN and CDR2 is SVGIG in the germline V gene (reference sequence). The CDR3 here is CAWRPSNYGYTF. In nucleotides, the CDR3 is TGTGCCTGGAGGCCCAGTAACTATGGCTACACCTTC. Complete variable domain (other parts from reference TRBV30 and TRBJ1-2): SQTIHQWPATLVQPVGSPLSLECTVEGTSNPNLYWYRQAAGRGLQLLFYSVGIGQISSEVPQNLSASRPQDRQFILSSKKLLLSDSGFYLCAWRPSNYGYTFGSGTRLTVV.

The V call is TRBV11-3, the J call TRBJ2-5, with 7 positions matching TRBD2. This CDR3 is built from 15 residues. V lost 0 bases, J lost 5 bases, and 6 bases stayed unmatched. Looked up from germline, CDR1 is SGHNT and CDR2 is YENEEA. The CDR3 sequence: CASSLDSRGGETQYF. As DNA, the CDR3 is TGTGCCAGCAGCTTAGATAGTAGGGGAGGGGAGACCCAGTACTTC.

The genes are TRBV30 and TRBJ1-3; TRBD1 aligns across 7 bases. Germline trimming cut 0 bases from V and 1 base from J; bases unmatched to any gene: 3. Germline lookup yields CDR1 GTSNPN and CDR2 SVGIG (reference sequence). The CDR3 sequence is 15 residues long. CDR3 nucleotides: TGTGCCTGGAGTGTGGCAGGGGGTTCTGGAAACACCATATATTTT. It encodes CAWSVAGGSGNTIYF.

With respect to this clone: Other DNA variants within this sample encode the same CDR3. CDR3 sequence reads: CASSSPGQGPYEQYF. CDR3 sequence (DNA): TGTGCCAGCAGTTCACCGGGACAGGGACCCTACGAGCAGTACTTC. The chain employs TRBV28 and TRBJ2-7, with 9 bases lining up with TRBD1. V lost 4 bases to trimming and J lost 2 bases; unmatched junction nucleotides: 6. The germline V gene encodes CDR1 MDHEN and CDR2 SYDVKM. The CDR3 length is 15 residues.

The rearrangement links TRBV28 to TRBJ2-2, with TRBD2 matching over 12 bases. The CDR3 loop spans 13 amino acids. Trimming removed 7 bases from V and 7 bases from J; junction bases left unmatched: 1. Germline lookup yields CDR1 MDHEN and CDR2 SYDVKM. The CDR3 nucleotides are TGTGCCAGCAAACTAGCGGGAGGCGGGGAGCTGTTTTTT. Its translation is CASKLAGGGELFF.

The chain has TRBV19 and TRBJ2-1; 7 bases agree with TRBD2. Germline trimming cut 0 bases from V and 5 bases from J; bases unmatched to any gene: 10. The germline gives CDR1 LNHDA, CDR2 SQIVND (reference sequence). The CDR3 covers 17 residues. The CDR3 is CASSIDRPGGFNNEQFF. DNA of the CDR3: TGTGCCAGTAGTATAGATCGCCCCGGGGGGTTCAACAATGAGCAGTTCTTC.

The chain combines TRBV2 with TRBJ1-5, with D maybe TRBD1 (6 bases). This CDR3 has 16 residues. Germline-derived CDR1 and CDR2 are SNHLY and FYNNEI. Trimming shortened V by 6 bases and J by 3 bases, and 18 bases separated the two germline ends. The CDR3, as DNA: TGTGCCAGCAGGAGGGGGGGGGTCGGAGCCAATCAGCCCCAGCATTTT. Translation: CASRRGGVGANQPQHF. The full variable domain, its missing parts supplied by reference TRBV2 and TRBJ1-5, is EPEVTQTPSHQVTQMGQEVILRCVPISNHLYFYWYRQILGQKVEFLVSFYNNEISEKSEIFDDQFSVERPDGSNFTLKIRSTKLEDSAMYFCASRRGGVGANQPQHFGDGTRLSIL.

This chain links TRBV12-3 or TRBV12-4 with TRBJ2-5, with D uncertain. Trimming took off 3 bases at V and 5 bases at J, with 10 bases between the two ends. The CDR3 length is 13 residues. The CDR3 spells CASSFVVGETQYF. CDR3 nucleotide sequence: TGTGCCAGCAGTTTTGTTGTCGGGGAGACCCAGTACTTC.